The 18 T cell receptor beta chains presented below share a single source sample, sequenced in a study of blood T cells in healthy people across ages. The authors ran a second PCR of roughly 6 to 11 cycles using a sample-barcoded 5' primer and a J-beta primer mix. TCRdb reprocessed the 5' RACE reads via MiXCR and lists one record per CDR3 protein. The repertoire includes approximately 1,700,000 distinct CDR3 sequences, about 39% of them detected once, and 23% sits in the top ten. Sequences were obtained from blood. These receptor sequences come from a human donor in good health.

This clonotype appeared a few times. The rearrangement links TRBV20-1 to TRBJ2-7, with a possible D match to TRBD1 (7 bases). V was pared by 3 bases and J by 0 bases, with 18 bases between. The CDR3 contains 16 residues. Germline V gene lookup returns CDR1 DFQATT and CDR2 SNEGSKA (reference sequence). DNA for the CDR3: TGCAGTGCTAGTGATTTGGCGGGGACAGACTCCTACGAGCAGTACTTC. Residues: CSASDLAGTDSYEQYF.

In the case of this clonotype: The junction shows a germline mismatch at one end, possibly a read error. The chain uses TRBV12-3 or TRBV12-4 and TRBJ2-3, with 7 bases fitting TRBD1. The CDR3 length is 15 residues. The CDR3 spells CACRGTSESTDTQYF. The CDR3 nucleotides are TGTGCCTGCAGGGGGACAAGTGAAAGCACAGATACGCAGTATTTT.

The chain joins TRBV2 to TRBJ2-1, with D possibly TRBD1 on 6 matching bases. In germline, CDR1 is SNHLY, CDR2 FYNNEI. The CDR3 length is 12 residues. The V and J ends lost 6 bases and 4 bases respectively, with 7 bases between them. The CDR3 nucleotides are TGTGCCAGCAGGGGACATTACAATGAGCAGTTCTTC. It specifies CASRGHYNEQFF.

In its sample, this clonotype was seen a few times. J is TRBJ2-1 and V is TRBV29-1; possibly TRBD2 for D (5 bases). The germline V gene has CDR1 SQVTM and CDR2 ANQGSEA. The CDR3 sequence is 11 residues long. The V end lost 6 bases, the J end lost 5 bases, and 8 bases lay between the germline ends. CDR3 bases: TGCAGCGTGGGAGAAAACAATGAGCAGTTCTTC. It encodes CSVGENNEQFF.

The gene calls are TRBV7-6 and TRBJ2-1; unclear D gene. The germline V gene has CDR1 SGHVS and CDR2 FNYEAQ. V lost 5 bases, J lost 10 bases, and 12 bases lay in between. The CDR3 consists of 12 residues. The CDR3 bases are TGTGCCAGCAGCGAAGAAGGTTGGGAGCAGTTCTTC. It codes for CASSEEGWEQFF.

J is TRBJ1-5 and V is TRBV20-1; D not resolved. Per the germline V gene, CDR1 is DFQATT and CDR2 is SNEGSKA (reference sequence). Trimming removed 1 base at V and 4 bases at J, with 11 bases between. The CDR3 is 14 amino acids. CDR3 region: CSARAGGQNQPQHF. The DNA of the CDR3 is TGCAGTGCTAGAGCCGGAGGGCAGAATCAGCCCCAGCATTTT.

The CDR3 is CASSQRGQGATGYTF. The CDR3 nucleotides read TGCGCCAGCAGCCAAAGGGGACAGGGTGCGACCGGCTACACCTTC. The rearrangement links TRBV4-1 to TRBJ1-2, with 9 bases matching TRBD1. The ends lost 2 bases at V and 8 bases at J; junction bases unmatched: 9. This CDR3 is built from 15 residues. Germline CDR1 MGHRA, CDR2 YSYEKL.

The chain couples TRBV9 to TRBJ2-1; 8 nucleotides agree with TRBD2. CDR1 and CDR2 (germline): SGDLS, YYNGEE. The CDR3 runs to 15 residues. The ends lost 2 bases at V and 7 bases at J; junction bases unmatched: 8. The DNA of the CDR3 is TGTGCCAGCAGCGTGAGCGGGGGTGGTTGGAATGAGCAGTTCTTC. Translated, it gives CASSVSGGGWNEQFF.

Worth noting for this clonotype: Compared with germline, one end of the junction differs, possibly owing to a read error. The chain uses TRBV2 and TRBJ2-7; 10 bases align to TRBD2. This CDR3 has 14 amino acids. Looked up from germline, CDR1 is SNHLY and CDR2 is FYNNEI. The CDR3 bases are TGTGCCAGCAGCGATAGCGGGGGGATCTACGAGCAGTGCTTC. Translated: CASSDSGGIYEQCF.

This clonotype showed up just a few times. The genes are TRBV4-3 and TRBJ2-6; 10 bases line up with TRBD2. CDR1 and CDR2 from the germline V gene are LGHNA and YSLEER. The V gene end was trimmed by 1 base and the J gene end by 4 bases; junction bases not matched to a gene: 10. The CDR3 sequence is 19 residues long. CDR3 region: CASSQGTSGDLLGANVLTF. The CDR3 DNA reads as TGCGCCAGCAGCCAAGGGACTAGCGGTGACCTGTTGGGGGCCAACGTCCTGACTTTC.

In this sample, this clonotype turned up a few times. V gene TRBV28 combines with J gene TRBJ2-3; the D is unclear. CDR1 and CDR2 from the germline V gene are MDHEN and SYDVKM. There are 14 residues in the CDR3. The V end was cut by 1 base, the J end by 2 bases, with 7 bases between. The CDR3 DNA sequence: TGTGCCAGCAGTTTATCGGCGGTCACAGATACGCAGTATTTT. Protein: CASSLSAVTDTQYF.

To note about this clonotype: Given a much more abundant clone one base away, this may be a read error. The chain combines TRBV4-1 with TRBJ2-3; D unclear. The CDR3 spans 13 residues. V dropped 5 bases and J dropped 2 bases, with 8 bases sitting between them. Germline V gene data show CDR1 as MGHRA and CDR2 as YSYEKL. CDR3 protein: CASSWVPTDTQYF. As DNA, the CDR3 is TGCGCCAGCAGCTGGGTTCCCACAGATACGCAGTATTTT.

For this clonotype: One junction end does not reproduce the germline sequence, and a read error may be involved. The chain is built from TRBV5-5 and TRBJ1-2; D possibly corresponds to TRBD1 (5 bases). The length of the CDR3 is 15 residues. Germline CDR1 SGHKS, CDR2 YYEKEE (reference sequence). Here the CDR3 reads CASSFRQPNPYDYTF. The CDR3 nucleotides read TGTGCCAGCAGCTTCCGACAGCCCAACCCCTATGACTACACCTTC.

The rearrangement uses TRBV10-3 and TRBJ1-1; 8 bases map to TRBD1. Germline CDR1 is ENHRY and CDR2 is SYGVKD. The V segment lost 4 bases and the J segment 0 bases; nucleotides outside the gene matches: 7. There are 16 residues in the CDR3. The CDR3 loop is CAISGDDRGLNTEAFF. The DNA for the CDR3 is TGTGCCATCAGTGGGGACGACAGGGGACTGAACACTGAAGCTTTCTTT.

This clonotype was detected only a few times. The genes are TRBV29-1 and TRBJ2-5; TRBD1 aligns across 7 bases. With 6 bases clipped from V and 4 bases from J, the junction kept 2 bases outside the gene matches. The germline CDR1 and CDR2 sequences are SQVTM and ANQGSEA. This CDR3 comprises 11 residues. The CDR3 is CSVTGVETQYF. The CDR3 bases are TGCAGCGTCACAGGGGTAGAGACCCAGTACTTC.

The V and J genes are TRBV28 and TRBJ1-2, with D possibly matching TRBD1 (6 bases). The CDR3 has 14 amino acids. The germline gives CDR1 MDHEN, CDR2 SYDVKM. V lost 8 bases and J 6 bases, leaving 19 bases between the germline ends. The CDR3 loop reads CASLATGRGDGYTF. CDR3 in DNA: TGTGCCAGCTTGGCGACAGGCCGGGGGGATGGCTACACCTTC.

The chain joins TRBV7-9 to TRBJ2-5; no firm D call. V was pared by 5 bases and J by 1 base, with 17 bases between. The CDR3 is 16 amino acids. CDR1 is SEHNR and CDR2 is FQNEAQ in the germline V gene (reference sequence). The CDR3 protein is CASSPQKGLLQETQYF. DNA of the CDR3: TGTGCCAGCAGCCCTCAAAAGGGCCTACTCCAAGAGACCCAGTACTTC.

V is TRBV5-1 and J is TRBJ2-3, with 10 bases fitting TRBD2. Germline CDR1 is SGHRS and CDR2 is YFSETQ. The length of the CDR3 is 13 residues. V lost 4 bases and J lost 6; bases outside the gene matches: 2. In nucleotides, the CDR3 is TGCGCCAGCAGCAGCGGGGGGGAGGATACGCAGTATTTT. This encodes CASSSGGEDTQYF.